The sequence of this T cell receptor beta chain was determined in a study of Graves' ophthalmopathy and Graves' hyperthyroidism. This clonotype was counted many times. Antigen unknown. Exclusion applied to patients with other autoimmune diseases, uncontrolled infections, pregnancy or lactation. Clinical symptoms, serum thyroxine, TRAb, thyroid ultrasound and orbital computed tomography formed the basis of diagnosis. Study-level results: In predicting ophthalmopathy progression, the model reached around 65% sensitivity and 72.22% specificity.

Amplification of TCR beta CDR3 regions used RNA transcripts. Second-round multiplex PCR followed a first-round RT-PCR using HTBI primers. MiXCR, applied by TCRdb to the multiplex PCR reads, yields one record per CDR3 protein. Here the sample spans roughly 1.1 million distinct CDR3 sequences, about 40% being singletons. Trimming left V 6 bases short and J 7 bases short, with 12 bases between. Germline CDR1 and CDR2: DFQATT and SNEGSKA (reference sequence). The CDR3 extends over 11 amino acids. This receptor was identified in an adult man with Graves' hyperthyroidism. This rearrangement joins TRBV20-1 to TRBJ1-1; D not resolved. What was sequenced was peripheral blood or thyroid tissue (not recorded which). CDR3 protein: CSATWVGEAFF. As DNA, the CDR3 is TGCAGTGCCACATGGGTGGGTGAAGCTTTCTTT.